These T cell receptor beta chains were read from a single sample in a study of blood T cell repertoires in COVID-19. Sequencing used immunoSEQ multiplex PCR; TCRdb keeps in-frame clones, though not all of them. The table has a few hundred thousand clones, about 88% seen once. The sample comprised PBMCs or T cells enriched from blood (not recorded which). The source of these receptors is a woman aged 60 to 75 who had recovered from COVID-19. Each CDR3 is given with its conserved first and last residue. The order of the fields is D gene, V gene, J gene, clone size, CDR3 DNA, CDR3 protein. D genes are given only for firm matches. Part of the rows lack a size; the others show once, few, many or a class for expanded clones.

D: TRBD2; V: TRBV7-2; J: TRBJ2-3; size: .; DNA: TGTGCCAGCAGCTTACATAAGCGGGGGCCCACAGATACGCAGTATTTT; CDR3: CASSLHKRGPTDTQYF
D: .; V: TRBV2; J: TRBJ1-1; size: .; DNA: TGTGCCAGCAGTTTCGCGGGAAGCTTGAACACTGAAGCTTTCTTT; CDR3: CASSFAGSLNTEAFF
D: TRBD1; V: TRBV9; J: TRBJ1-6; size: .; DNA: TGTGCCAGCAGCGTAGGGGCAGGGGGTCAGACTAATTCACCCCTCCACTTT; CDR3: CASSVGAGGQTNSPLHF
D: TRBD2; V: TRBV5-1; J: TRBJ2-1; size: .; DNA: TGCGCCAGCAGCAGTGAAACGCTTATAGCGGGGGTGGATGAGCAGTTCTTC; CDR3: CASSSETLIAGVDEQFF
D: .; V: TRBV11-2; J: TRBJ2-1; size: once; DNA: TGTGCCAGCAGCTTTCGGACCAGGGCGGCAGGGTTATCCAATGAGCAGTTCTTC; CDR3: CASSFRTRAAGLSNEQFF
D: .; V: TRBV14; J: TRBJ2-5; size: .; DNA: TGTGCCAGCAGCGGAATTGGGCATTTCCAAGAGACCCAGTACTTC; CDR3: CASSGIGHFQETQYF
D: .; V: TRBV2; J: TRBJ1-2; size: once; DNA: TGTGCCAGCGGTCGGGGGGGGGCTGGGTACTATGGCTACACCTTC; CDR3: CASGRGGAGYYGYTF
D: TRBD1; V: TRBV9; J: TRBJ1-2; size: once; DNA: TGTGCCAGCAGCGCTATGACAGGGGACTATGGCTACACCTTC; CDR3: CASSAMTGDYGYTF
D: .; V: TRBV10-3; J: TRBJ1-4; size: .; DNA: TGTGCCATCAGTGAGTCGCGGGGGTTGCCTAATGAAAAACTGTTTTTT; CDR3: CAISESRGLPNEKLFF
D: TRBD1; V: TRBV5-1; J: TRBJ1-2; size: .; DNA: TGCGCCAGCAGCTTGGGAGGACAGGGTGGCTACACCTTC; CDR3: CASSLGGQGGYTF
D: .; V: TRBV7-8; J: TRBJ1-5; size: .; DNA: TGTGCCAGCAGCTTAGAATTAGTCATTAGCAATCAGCCCCAGCATTTT; CDR3: CASSLELVISNQPQHF
D: .; V: TRBV6-5; J: TRBJ1-6; size: .; DNA: TGTGCCAGCAGTTACTCGAGAATACAGGGAAATTCACCCCTCCACTTT; CDR3: CASSYSRIQGNSPLHF
D: .; V: TRBV7-2; J: TRBJ2-7; size: .; DNA: TGTGCCAGCAGCCCTAGGTCGGGTAGCTCCTACGAGCAGTACTTC; CDR3: CASSPRSGSSYEQYF
D: TRBD1; V: TRBV6-1; J: TRBJ1-5; size: few; DNA: TGTGCCAGCAGCGAAAGGTCAATTCCCAGGGGGCTTGATCCCCAGCATTTT; CDR3: CASSERSIPRGLDPQHF
D: .; V: TRBV25-1; J: TRBJ2-1; size: .; DNA: TGTGCCAGCAGTGAACCAGGGGACGTCTACAATGAGCAGTTCTTC; CDR3: CASSEPGDVYNEQFF
D: TRBD1; V: TRBV3-1/TRBV3-2; J: TRBJ1-6; size: .; DNA: TGTGCCAGCAGCCAACAGGGGGCTAGGAATTCACCCCTCCACTTT; CDR3: CASSQQGARNSPLHF
D: .; V: TRBV3-1/TRBV3-2; J: TRBJ2-3; size: .; DNA: TGTGCCAGCAGCCAGGGGCCTAGCACAGATACGCAGTATTTT; CDR3: CASSQGPSTDTQYF
D: TRBD1; V: TRBV2; J: TRBJ2-3; size: .; DNA: TGTGCCAGCAGACGACAGGGCCGTAACACAGATACGCAGTATTTT; CDR3: CASRRQGRNTDTQYF
D: .; V: TRBV6-1; J: TRBJ2-1; size: .; DNA: TGTGCCAGCAGTGAGAGGGCATTTTACAATGAGCAGTTCTTC; CDR3: CASSERAFYNEQFF
D: .; V: TRBV15; J: TRBJ1-4; size: .; DNA: TGTGCCACCAGCAGGCGGGGGGGACCGAATGAAAAACTGTTTTTT; CDR3: CATSRRGGPNEKLFF
D: .; V: TRBV18; J: TRBJ2-1; size: .; DNA: TGTGCCAGCTCACCTTTTAACAATGAGCAGTTCTTC; CDR3: CASSPFNNEQFF
D: TRBD2; V: TRBV4-2; J: TRBJ2-1; size: .; DNA: TGTGCCAGCAGCCAAGGAGTTGCGGGGGGCCAGAGTGAGCAGTTCTTC; CDR3: CASSQGVAGGQSEQFF
D: .; V: TRBV3-1/TRBV3-2; J: TRBJ2-2; size: few; DNA: TGTGCCAGCAGCCCTACTAGCTATAACACCGGGGAGCTGTTTTTT; CDR3: CASSPTSYNTGELFF
D: .; V: TRBV4-1; J: TRBJ1-4; size: .; DNA: TGCGCCAGCCAGCGACAGATTTCAACTAATGAAAAACTGTTTTTT; CDR3: CASQRQISTNEKLFF
D: TRBD2; V: TRBV5-1; J: TRBJ2-3; size: .; DNA: TGCGCCAGCAGCTCCTTAGCGGGGGGGCCGGCAGATACGCAGTATTTT; CDR3: CASSSLAGGPADTQYF
D: TRBD1; V: TRBV4-1; J: TRBJ1-4; size: .; DNA: TGCGCCAGCAGCAACGAAGGCGGGACAGGGAATGAAAAACTGTTTTTT; CDR3: CASSNEGGTGNEKLFF
D: .; V: TRBV2; J: TRBJ1-2; size: .; DNA: TGTGCCAGCAGTCTGGCAGGGGCGGGTGGCTACACCTTC; CDR3: CASSLAGAGGYTF
D: .; V: TRBV4-1; J: TRBJ2-7; size: .; DNA: TGCGCCAGCAGCCAAGGACCAGGAGGGTACTACGAGCAGTACTTC; CDR3: CASSQGPGGYYEQYF
D: TRBD2; V: TRBV24-1; J: TRBJ2-1; size: .; DNA: TGTGCCACCAGTGCTAAACTAGCGGGGGGGCCCGGTGAGCAGTTCTTC; CDR3: CATSAKLAGGPGEQFF
D: .; V: TRBV14; J: TRBJ1-3; size: once; DNA: TGTGCCAGCAGCCAAGTGTCAGGGGTTTCTGGAAACACCATATATTTT; CDR3: CASSQVSGVSGNTIYF
D: .; V: TRBV11-2; J: TRBJ1-3; size: .; DNA: TGTGCCAGCAGCCATAGTGTTTCTGGAAACACCATATATTTT; CDR3: CASSHSVSGNTIYF
D: .; V: TRBV5-4; J: TRBJ1-2; size: .; DNA: TGTGCCAGCAGCCTCGGGGGGCAGGCCTATGGCTACACCTTC; CDR3: CASSLGGQAYGYTF
D: .; V: TRBV6-5; J: TRBJ1-3; size: .; DNA: TGTGCCAGCATGTCAGGCGCCTCTGGAAACACCATATATTTT; CDR3: CASMSGASGNTIYF
D: .; V: TRBV6-6; J: TRBJ2-1; size: .; DNA: TGTGCCACCCTTAGACAGGTGAATGAGCAGTTCTTC; CDR3: CATLRQVNEQFF
D: .; V: TRBV28; J: TRBJ1-1; size: .; DNA: TGTGCCAGCAGTTTTGGGGGGGGGAACACTGAAGCTTTCTTT; CDR3: CASSFGGGNTEAFF
D: .; V: TRBV9; J: TRBJ1-3; size: .; DNA: TGTGCCAGCAGCGTAGACCTGGGGGGGGCAGAAAACACCATATATTTT; CDR3: CASSVDLGGAENTIYF
D: .; V: TRBV5-1; J: TRBJ1-2; size: .; DNA: TGCGCCAGCAGCTTGGGCCTCGGACAGCTTTATGGCTACACCTTC; CDR3: CASSLGLGQLYGYTF
D: .; V: TRBV6-1; J: TRBJ2-1; size: .; DNA: TGTGCCAGCAGTGGTAGTAGCCCACCCGACAGTGAGCAGTTCTTC; CDR3: CASSGSSPPDSEQFF
D: .; V: TRBV6-6; J: TRBJ1-6; size: .; DNA: TGTGCCAGCAGTTACTCGAAGCCTGATCTCAATTCACCCCTCCACTTT; CDR3: CASSYSKPDLNSPLHF
D: TRBD1; V: TRBV5-4; J: TRBJ2-5; size: once; DNA: TGTGCCAGCAGCCTAGGGGGCGATGAGACCCAGTACTTC; CDR3: CASSLGGDETQYF
D: TRBD1; V: TRBV5-1; J: TRBJ1-1; size: .; DNA: TGCGCCAGCAGCTTGAGACAGGGGATTCTGAACACTGAAGCTTTCTTT; CDR3: CASSLRQGILNTEAFF
D: .; V: TRBV4-2; J: TRBJ1-5; size: .; DNA: TGTGCCAGCAGCCAAGGTCTAAGCAATCAGCCCCAGCATTTT; CDR3: CASSQGLSNQPQHF
D: .; V: TRBV6-5; J: TRBJ1-4; size: .; DNA: TGTGCCAGCACCCACGCAGGGGCAACTAATGAAAAACTGTTTTTT; CDR3: CASTHAGATNEKLFF
D: .; V: TRBV7-9; J: TRBJ1-1; size: once; DNA: TGTGCCAGCAGCTTAGTCACAGGGAACACTGAAGCTTTCTTT; CDR3: CASSLVTGNTEAFF
D: .; V: TRBV12-5; J: TRBJ1-1; size: few; DNA: TGTGCTAGTGGCTGGGGGCACGGGAACACTGAAGCTTTCTTT; CDR3: CASGWGHGNTEAFF
D: .; V: TRBV18; J: TRBJ2-7; size: .; DNA: TGTGCCAGCTCACCGACTCCCTCCTACGAGCAGTACTTC; CDR3: CASSPTPSYEQYF
D: .; V: TRBV5-4; J: TRBJ1-1; size: .; DNA: TGTGCCAGCACTGTTGACCGCTGGAAGGGGACTGAAGCTTTCTTT; CDR3: CASTVDRWKGTEAFF
D: .; V: TRBV6-5; J: TRBJ1-6; size: .; DNA: TGTGCCAGCAGGAGACAGGACTATAATTCACCCCTCCACTTT; CDR3: CASRRQDYNSPLHF
D: .; V: TRBV6-5; J: TRBJ1-6; size: .; DNA: TGTGCCAGCAGTTACTCGTCAGGTTTCAATTCACCCCTCCACTTT; CDR3: CASSYSSGFNSPLHF
D: TRBD1; V: TRBV5-1; J: TRBJ1-3; size: once; DNA: TGCGCCAGCAGCCAGGACAGGGGGCCCGGAAACACCATATATTTT; CDR3: CASSQDRGPGNTIYF
D: .; V: TRBV2; J: TRBJ1-2; size: .; DNA: TGTGCCAGCAGTGAAAACAGGGACTATGGCTACACCTTC; CDR3: CASSENRDYGYTF
D: TRBD1; V: TRBV5-5; J: TRBJ2-2; size: .; DNA: TGTGCCAGCAGCTTGAAGAACAGGGGAGTAGGCGGGGAGCTGTTTTTT; CDR3: CASSLKNRGVGGELFF
D: .; V: TRBV7-2; J: TRBJ2-2; size: .; DNA: TGTGCCAGCAGCTTAGATAGACTAGGCTCCACCGGGGAGCTGTTTTTT; CDR3: CASSLDRLGSTGELFF
D: TRBD1; V: TRBV9; J: TRBJ2-3; size: .; DNA: TGTGCCAGCAGCGTACCTACAGGGGTGGGCACAGATACGCAGTATTTT; CDR3: CASSVPTGVGTDTQYF